This record looks at one T cell receptor (beta chain) sequence and its context. This clonotype came up a few times. Its antigen is still unknown. No base quality information exists; no much larger clone differs at one position. The intended sense of this specimen's treatment or condition label: allogeneic hematopoietic cell transplantation with graft depleted of TCRalphabeta T cells and CD19 B cells. TCRalphabeta/CD19-depleted allogeneic hematopoietic cell grafts were given to the transplant recipients, all of whom were children. The library was obtained by PCR. TCRdb names Illumina HiSeq 2500 as the instrument used. TCR library preparation used molecular barcoding, with unique molecular identifiers applied to normalize quantification of the TCRbeta repertoire. TCRdb reran the public reads through fastp at Q25 and MiXCR, keeping productive beta chains. Entries that share a CDR3 protein sequence are merged under the most common genes and DNA. This sample is represented by 300,000 or so distinct CDR3 sequences; roughly 25% of them were singletons. The ten most abundant clones make up about 10% of the sample.

These data originate in a study of T-cell reconstitution after alpha-beta-depleted transplantation in children (dated by TCRdb to the mid-2010s). About the study as a whole: Using TCR repertoire profiling, the study followed T-cell immune reconstitution in a quantitative way in children after TCRalphabeta/CD19-depleted allogeneic hematopoietic cell transplantation.

What the authors observed across the whole study: About two months after transplant, the apparently early recovery of alphabetaT-cell counts reportedly depended on just several hundred clones that had expanded rapidly and came from non-depleted graft cells. In some patients, the high TCRbeta diversity seen at day 60 was put down to recipient T cells and intrathymic progenitors that had survived conditioning. Hyperexpanded clone frequencies declined over subsequent months; after one year, T-cell counts and TCRbeta diversity were mostly attributed to newly produced T cells.

The origin of this receptor is a male patient aged 5 to 17 who had a stem cell transplant for acute lymphoblastic leukemia, so the T cells may come from the graft donor. The sample consisted of PBMCs, mostly from graft donor cells, taken 180 days after TCRalphabeta/CD19-depleted stem cell transplant.

The nucleotide sequence is TGTGCCAGCAGTCGAAGGACTAGCATCGATGAGCAGTTCTTC. Translated, it reads CASSRRTSIDEQFF. The chain couples TRBV6-1 to TRBJ2-1; TRBD2 aligns with 8 central bases. There are 14 amino acids in the CDR3, from cysteine to phenylalanine inclusive. Only the CDR3 DNA stays, 42 bases, in frame from base 1. The germline V gene encodes CDR1 MNHNS and CDR2 SASEGT. V is pruned by 5 bases and J by 8 bases, leaving 8 bases of the junction without a gene match.